These 24 T cell receptor beta chains originate from one sample sequenced in a study of shared clonotypes between healthy human individuals (dated by TCRdb to about 2020). Library generation was performed with the immunoSEQ multiplex PCR assay. The clones in this table, taken by TCRdb from immuneACCESS, are in-frame only. Not every clone is retained; where verified, under half of the shortfall comes from an unresolved V gene, and the cause of the rest is unknown. This sample has about 660,000 clones in its table, and roughly 70% of those were observed once. About 1.8% of the sample is in the top ten clones. Sequencing input: memory CD4+ T cells sorted from blood. The cell subset or site label here, explained by the study, means: CD45RA-negative fraction. The source is a woman aged 30 to 39 in good health.

This clone was observed a single time. This chain connects TRBV6-6 to TRBJ2-3; tentatively, D is TRBD2 (7 bases). The CDR3 totals 15 residues. The germline CDR1 and CDR2 sequences are MNHNY and SVGAGI (reference sequence). V dropped 5 bases and J dropped 5 bases, with 17 bases sitting between them. The CDR3 region is CASSSRRGGQDTQYF. CDR3 DNA: TGTGCCAGCAGTAGTAGGAGGGGGGGCCAAGATACGCAGTATTTT.

The V and J genes are TRBV7-8 and TRBJ1-5, with 10 bases fitting TRBD1. The germline V gene has CDR1 SGHVS and CDR2 FQNEAQ. Germline trimming cut 3 bases from V and 9 bases from J; bases unmatched to any gene: 5. This CDR3 is 14 amino acids long. CDR3 in amino acids: CASSLGTGDAPQHF. The DNA for the CDR3 is TGTGCCAGCAGCTTGGGGACAGGGGATGCGCCCCAGCATTTT.

The V gene is TRBV15, the J gene TRBJ2-5, with TRBD1 as a possible D gene (5 bases). V was shortened by 1 base and J by 5 bases, with 14 bases between the two germline ends. Germline CDR1 is LNHNV and CDR2 is YYDKDF (reference sequence). This CDR3 region has 15 residues. CDR3 DNA sequence: TGTGCCACCAGCAGAGTGGGGCTTTCGAGGGAGACCCAGTACTTC. This translates into CATSRVGLSRETQYF.

The rearrangement links TRBV5-1 to TRBJ1-1; tentative D call: TRBD1 (6 bases). The germline CDR1 and CDR2 sequences are SGHRS and YFSETQ. CDR3 size: 15 residues. V was cut by 3 bases and J by 0 bases, with 12 bases left in between. The CDR3 reads CASSSLGDMNTEAFF. In DNA form, the CDR3 reads TGCGCCAGCAGCTCCCTGGGGGACATGAACACTGAAGCTTTCTTT.

This clone was picked up a small number of times. The rearrangement links TRBV2 to TRBJ1-3; a weak D match, TRBD1 (5 bases). This CDR3 contains 14 residues. The germline V gene has CDR1 SNHLY and CDR2 FYNNEI. Trimming cost V 5 bases and J 4 bases, with 12 bases left between them. Here the CDR3 DNA reads TGTGCCAGCAGTCCCAGGGAATCCGGAAACACCATATATTTT. Its translation is CASSPRESGNTIYF.

The V gene is TRBV29-1, the J gene TRBJ2-5; 7 bases fit TRBD2. The CDR3 totals 17 residues. Per the germline V gene, CDR1 is SQVTM and CDR2 is ANQGSEA. Trimming took 4 bases from V and 0 from J; bases not matched to a gene: 14. Here the CDR3 reads CSVARTRGRRYQETQYF. CDR3 bases: TGCAGCGTTGCCAGGACTAGAGGAAGAAGGTACCAAGAGACCCAGTACTTC.

The V gene is TRBV5-1, the J gene TRBJ2-2; possibly TRBD1 or TRBD2 for D (5 bases each). Trimming removed 5 bases at V and 7 bases at J, with 18 bases between. This CDR3 comprises 15 residues. Germline CDR1 is SGHRS and CDR2 is YFSETQ. CDR3 residues: CASRESMGVGGELFF. Written as DNA, the CDR3 is TGCGCCAGCAGAGAGTCCATGGGGGTCGGCGGGGAGCTGTTTTTT.

The J gene is TRBJ1-3, the V gene TRBV15; the D gene is possibly TRBD1 (5 bases). CDR3 length: 16 amino acids. In germline, CDR1 is LNHNV, CDR2 YYDKDF (reference sequence). V was clipped by 1 base and J by 2 bases, with 12 bases between them. The CDR3 reads CATSRGQGEAGNTIYF. As DNA, the CDR3 is TGTGCCACCAGCAGAGGCCAAGGGGAGGCTGGAAACACCATATATTTT.

V and J are TRBV10-3 and TRBJ1-1, with D maybe TRBD1 (6 bases). The CDR3 is 12 residues long. The V end was cut by 6 bases, the J end by 8 bases, with 13 bases between. Germline CDR1 ENHRY, CDR2 SYGVKD. CDR3 bases: TGTGCCATCAGCCAAGACAGGACCGAAGCTTTCTTT. Translated: CAISQDRTEAFF.

With regard to this clone: Other DNA sequences within the sample encode an identical CDR3. The chain employs TRBV5-1 and TRBJ2-1; D remains unclear. From germline, CDR1 is SGHRS and CDR2 YFSETQ. This CDR3 has 14 amino acids. V lost 0 bases to trimming and J lost 2 bases, with 6 bases between them. The CDR3 DNA is TGCGCCAGCAGCTTGGAACGGGCCTACAATGAGCAGTTCTTC. Translation gives CASSLERAYNEQFF.

This rearrangement joins TRBV19 to TRBJ2-7; 7 bases map to TRBD1. Germline assignment: CDR1 LNHDA and CDR2 SQIVND (reference sequence). V lost 7 bases to trimming and J lost 3 bases; unmatched junction nucleotides: 9. The CDR3 contains 14 residues. The CDR3 nucleotides are TGTGCCAGTAAGGGGGCGATAGGCGGCTACGAGCAGTACTTC. Translation: CASKGAIGGYEQYF.

This clone was observed a few times. This chain joins TRBV29-1 and TRBJ2-1; 8 bases agree with TRBD1. V gave up 2 bases and J gave up 9 bases; unmatched junction bases: 12. This CDR3 has 15 amino acids. CDR1 and CDR2 (germline): SQVTM, ANQGSEA. CDR3 loop: CSVETDRANKGEQFF. The CDR3 bases are TGCAGCGTTGAAACGGACAGGGCAAATAAGGGTGAGCAGTTCTTC.

This chain joins TRBV25-1 and TRBJ2-3; D uncertain. Per the germline V gene, CDR1 is MGHDK and CDR2 is SYGVNS. The V and J ends lost 8 bases and 4 bases respectively, with 7 bases between them. There are 11 residues in the CDR3. CDR3 coding DNA: TGTGCCAGCGGAGATGCAGATACGCAGTATTTT. It translates to CASGDADTQYF.

The CDR3 region is CASSQAPSGLAADEQFF. Here the CDR3 DNA reads TGCGCCAGCAGCCAGGCCCCCTCGGGACTAGCGGCTGATGAGCAGTTCTTC. The V gene is TRBV4-1, the J gene TRBJ2-1, with 11 nucleotides matching TRBD2. The CDR3 runs to 17 residues. Trimming at V came to 3 bases and at J to 8 bases, leaving 12 bases not matched to a gene. The germline V gene encodes CDR1 MGHRA and CDR2 YSYEKL.

CDR3 nucleotide sequence: TGCGCCAGCAGCTTGTATCCAGGCTTACAAACCTACGAGCAGTACTTC. Its protein product is CASSLYPGLQTYEQYF. The V call is TRBV5-1, the J call TRBJ2-7; D call uncertain. The CDR3 has 16 residues. Germline loops: CDR1 SGHRS, CDR2 YFSETQ. With 1 base removed from V and 2 bases from J, the gap between germline ends came to 16 bases.

This clone came up a few times. The CDR3 region is CASREDQLTEAFF. The CDR3 bases are TGTGCCAGCAGAGAAGATCAACTCACTGAAGCTTTCTTT. The chain uses TRBV7-2 and TRBJ1-1; D uncertain. This CDR3 is 13 amino acids long. With 6 bases removed from V and 4 bases from J, the gap between germline ends came to 12 bases. Germline V gene lookup returns CDR1 SGHTA and CDR2 FQGNSA.

The chain carries TRBV7-8 and TRBJ1-2; 9 bases line up with TRBD1. In germline, CDR1 is SGHVS, CDR2 FQNEAQ. This CDR3 is 14 amino acids long. After removal of 2 bases from V and 6 bases from J, the junction contained 4 bases not matched to a gene. CDR3 nucleotide sequence: TGTGCCAGCAGCTTAAACAGGGGGCGGAATGGCTACACCTTC. This gives the protein CASSLNRGRNGYTF.

The genes are TRBV5-4 and TRBJ1-2, with D uncertain. The CDR3 consists of 13 residues. Germline V gene data show CDR1 as SGHNT and CDR2 as YYREEE (reference sequence). V was shortened by 4 bases and J by 8 bases, with 15 bases between the two germline ends. The CDR3 reads CASSDIGPVGYTF. CDR3 DNA sequence: TGTGCCAGCAGCGATATAGGACCGGTGGGCTACACCTTC.

V usage is TRBV7-3 and J usage is TRBJ1-2; D is uncertain. With 3 bases removed from V and 4 bases from J, the gap between germline ends came to 15 bases. CDR3 length equals 15 residues. Germline V lookup: CDR1 SGHTA, CDR2 FQGTGA. The CDR3 DNA reads TGTGCCAGCAGCTTTAGCTATCCTGTGGGCTATGGCTACACCTTC. Translation: CASSFSYPVGYGYTF.

This chain connects TRBV5-1 to TRBJ2-2; 8 bases align to TRBD1. In germline, CDR1 is SGHRS, CDR2 YFSETQ. The CDR3 totals 14 residues. The ends lost 5 bases at V and 3 bases at J; junction bases unmatched: 3. The CDR3 bases are TGCGCCAGCAGGACAGGGGAAGACACCGGGGAGCTGTTTTTT. It is translated as CASRTGEDTGELFF. Complete variable domain (other parts from reference TRBV5-1 and TRBJ2-2): KAGVTQTPRYLIKTRGQQVTLSCSPISGHRSVSWYQQTPGQGLQFLFEYFSETQRNKGNFPGRFSGRQFSNSRSEMNVSTLELGDSALYLCASRTGEDTGELFFGEGSRLTVL.

This rearrangement joins TRBV4-1 to TRBJ1-2; D unclear. The CDR3 contains 14 residues. Germline lookup yields CDR1 MGHRA and CDR2 YSYEKL. The V end lost 5 bases, the J end lost 3 bases, and 13 bases lay between the germline ends. CDR3 nucleotides: TGCGCCAGCAGCGCTACGGAGGGAGACTATGGCTACACCTTC. The encoded protein is CASSATEGDYGYTF.

A note on this clone: Other DNA sequences of this sample code for an identical CDR3. The chain links TRBV28 to TRBJ1-1; the D gene is possibly TRBD1 (6 bases). The CDR3 has 16 amino acids. Germline-derived CDR1 and CDR2 are MDHEN and SYDVKM. V lost 5 bases and J lost 3, with 19 bases in between. The CDR3 nucleotides read TGTGCCAGCAGTCTCCGACCCGGTGCAGGGGACACTGAAGCTTTCTTT. As protein: CASSLRPGAGDTEAFF.

This chain links TRBV19 with TRBJ1-2; possibly TRBD1 for D (5 bases). Trimming cost V 2 bases and J 0 bases, with 10 bases left between them. Germline V lookup: CDR1 LNHDA, CDR2 SQIVND (reference sequence). This CDR3 has 15 residues. This CDR3 reads CASSIQAGPNYGYTF. CDR3 DNA: TGTGCCAGTAGTATACAGGCGGGACCTAACTATGGCTACACCTTC.

The rearrangement links TRBV4-1 to TRBJ1-5; D possibly corresponds to TRBD1 (5 bases). This CDR3 contains 15 residues. Between the trimmed V and J ends, which lost 0 bases and 2 bases, there was a span of 8 bases. Germline CDR1 and CDR2: MGHRA and YSYEKL. The CDR3 loop is CASSQEGVGNQPQHF. CDR3 in DNA: TGCGCCAGCAGCCAAGAGGGGGTTGGCAATCAGCCCCAGCATTTT.